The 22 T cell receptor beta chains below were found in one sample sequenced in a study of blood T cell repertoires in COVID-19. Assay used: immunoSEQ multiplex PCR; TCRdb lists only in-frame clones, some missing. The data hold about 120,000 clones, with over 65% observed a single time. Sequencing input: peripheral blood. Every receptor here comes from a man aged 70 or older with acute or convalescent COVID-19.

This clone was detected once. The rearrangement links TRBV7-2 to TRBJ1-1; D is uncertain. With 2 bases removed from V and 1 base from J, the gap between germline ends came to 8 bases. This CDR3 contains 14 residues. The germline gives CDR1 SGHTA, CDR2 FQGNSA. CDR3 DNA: TGTGCCAGCAGCTTAAAATTCAAGAACACTGAAGCTTTCTTT. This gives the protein CASSLKFKNTEAFF.

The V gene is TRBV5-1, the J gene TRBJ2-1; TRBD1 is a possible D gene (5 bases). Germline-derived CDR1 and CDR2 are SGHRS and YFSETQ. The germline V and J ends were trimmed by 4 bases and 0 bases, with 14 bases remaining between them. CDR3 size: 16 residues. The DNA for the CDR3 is TGCGCCAGCAGCCAGGACACGTTAAGCTCCTACAATGAGCAGTTCTTC. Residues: CASSQDTLSSYNEQFF.

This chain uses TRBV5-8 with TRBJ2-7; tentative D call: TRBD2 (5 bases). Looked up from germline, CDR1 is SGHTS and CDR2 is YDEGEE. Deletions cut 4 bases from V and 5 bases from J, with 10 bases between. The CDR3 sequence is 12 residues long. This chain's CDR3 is CASSPFGDEQYF. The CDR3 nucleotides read TGTGCCAGCAGCCCATTCGGGGACGAGCAGTACTTC.

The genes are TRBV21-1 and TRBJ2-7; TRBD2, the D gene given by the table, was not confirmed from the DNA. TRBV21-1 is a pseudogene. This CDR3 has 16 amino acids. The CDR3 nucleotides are TGTGCCAGCAGCCCAGCGACTAGCGGGAGGACCTACGAGCAGTACTTC. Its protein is CASSPATSGRTYEQYF.

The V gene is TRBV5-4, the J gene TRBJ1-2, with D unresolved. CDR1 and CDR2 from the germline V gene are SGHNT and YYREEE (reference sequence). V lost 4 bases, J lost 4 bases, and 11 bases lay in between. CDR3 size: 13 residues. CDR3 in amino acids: CASSAAGPYGYTF. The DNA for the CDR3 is TGTGCCAGCAGCGCCGCTGGGCCCTATGGCTACACCTTC.

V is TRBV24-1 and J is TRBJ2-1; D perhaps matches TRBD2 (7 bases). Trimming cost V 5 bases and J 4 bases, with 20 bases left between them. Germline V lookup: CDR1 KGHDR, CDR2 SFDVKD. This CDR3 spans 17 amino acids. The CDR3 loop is CATSAVSGGAGYNEQFF. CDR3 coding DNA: TGTGCCACCAGTGCTGTTAGTGGGGGGGCGGGGTACAATGAGCAGTTCTTC.

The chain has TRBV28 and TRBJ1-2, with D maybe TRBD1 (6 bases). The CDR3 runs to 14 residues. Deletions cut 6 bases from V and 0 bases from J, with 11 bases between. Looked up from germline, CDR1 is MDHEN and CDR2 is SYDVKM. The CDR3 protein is CASSRQDTNYGYTF. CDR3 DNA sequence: TGTGCCAGCAGCCGACAGGATACTAACTATGGCTACACCTTC.

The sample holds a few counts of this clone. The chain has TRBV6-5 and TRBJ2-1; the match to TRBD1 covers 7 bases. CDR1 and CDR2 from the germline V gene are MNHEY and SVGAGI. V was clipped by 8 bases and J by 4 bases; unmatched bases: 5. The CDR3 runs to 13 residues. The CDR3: CASSGTDYNEQFF. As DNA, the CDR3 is TGTGCCAGCTCCGGGACAGATTACAATGAGCAGTTCTTC.

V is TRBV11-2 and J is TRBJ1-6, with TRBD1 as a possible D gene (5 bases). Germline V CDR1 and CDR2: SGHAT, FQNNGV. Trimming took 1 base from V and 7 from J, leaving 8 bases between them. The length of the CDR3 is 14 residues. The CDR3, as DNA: TGTGCCAGCAGCTTAGGCCAGGGAAATTCACCCCTCCACTTT. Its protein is CASSLGQGNSPLHF.

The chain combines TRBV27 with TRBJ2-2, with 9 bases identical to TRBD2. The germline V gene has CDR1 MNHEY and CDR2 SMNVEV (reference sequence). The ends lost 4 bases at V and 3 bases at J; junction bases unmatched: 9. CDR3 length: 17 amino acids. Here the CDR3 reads CASSSESGTSYTGELFF. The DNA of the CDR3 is TGTGCCAGCAGTTCCGAATCCGGGACTAGCTACACCGGGGAGCTGTTTTTT.

This CDR3 reads CASSSGRYEYF. DNA of the CDR3: TGTGCCAGTTCTAGCGGGAGGTATGAGTACTTC. V usage is TRBV3-1 (or the pseudogene TRBV3-2) and J usage is TRBJ2-7; 11 bases are shared with TRBD2. Germline-derived CDR1 and CDR2 are LGHDT and YNNKEL (reference sequence). There are 11 residues in the CDR3. V was pared by 9 bases and J by 11 bases, with 6 bases of the junction left unmatched.

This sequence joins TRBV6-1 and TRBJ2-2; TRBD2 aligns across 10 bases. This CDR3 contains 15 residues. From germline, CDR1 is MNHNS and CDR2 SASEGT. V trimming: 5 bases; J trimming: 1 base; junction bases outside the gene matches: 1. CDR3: CASSPSGRNTGELFF. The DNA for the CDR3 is TGTGCCAGCAGTCCTAGCGGGAGGAACACCGGGGAGCTGTTTTTT.

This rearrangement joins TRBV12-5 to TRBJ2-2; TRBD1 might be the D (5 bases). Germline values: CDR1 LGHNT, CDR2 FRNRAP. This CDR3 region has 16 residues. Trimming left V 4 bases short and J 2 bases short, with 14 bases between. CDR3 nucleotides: TGTGCTAGTGGTTCAACCACGACAGTAAACACCGGGGAGCTGTTTTTT. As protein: CASGSTTTVNTGELFF.

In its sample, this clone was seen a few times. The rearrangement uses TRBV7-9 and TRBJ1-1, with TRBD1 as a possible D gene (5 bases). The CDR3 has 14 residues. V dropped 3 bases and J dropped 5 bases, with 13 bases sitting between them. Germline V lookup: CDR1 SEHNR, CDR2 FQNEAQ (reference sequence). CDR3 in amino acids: CASSFLQGRTEAFF. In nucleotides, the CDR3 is TGTGCCAGCAGCTTCCTGCAGGGTCGAACTGAAGCTTTCTTT.

CDR3 sequence (DNA): TGTGCCAGCAGCGCCCAAATAGACAGCATTGAAGCTTTCTTT. Amino acids: CASSAQIDSIEAFF. The chain links TRBV7-6 to TRBJ1-1; D may be TRBD1 (5 bases). This CDR3 is 14 amino acids long. V was trimmed by 5 bases and J by 7 bases, leaving 17 bases between them. Germline CDR1 SGHVS, CDR2 FNYEAQ.

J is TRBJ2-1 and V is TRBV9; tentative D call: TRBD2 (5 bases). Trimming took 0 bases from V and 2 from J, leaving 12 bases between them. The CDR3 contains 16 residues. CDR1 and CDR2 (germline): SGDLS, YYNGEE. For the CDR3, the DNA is TGTGCCAGCAGCGTAGACAGCCACGGGACCTACAATGAGCAGTTCTTC. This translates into CASSVDSHGTYNEQFF.

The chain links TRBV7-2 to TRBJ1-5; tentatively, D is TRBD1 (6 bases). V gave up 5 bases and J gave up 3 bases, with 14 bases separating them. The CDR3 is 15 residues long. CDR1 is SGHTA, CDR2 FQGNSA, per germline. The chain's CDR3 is CASSLGGTNNQPQHF. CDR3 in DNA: TGTGCCAGCAGCCTGGGGGGGACAAACAATCAGCCCCAGCATTTT.

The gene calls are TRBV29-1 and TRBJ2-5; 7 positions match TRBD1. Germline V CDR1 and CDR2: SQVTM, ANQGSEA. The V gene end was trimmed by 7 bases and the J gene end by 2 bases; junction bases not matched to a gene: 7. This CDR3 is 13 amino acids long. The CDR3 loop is CSADTGDQETQYF. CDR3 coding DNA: TGCAGCGCCGACACAGGGGATCAAGAGACCCAGTACTTC.

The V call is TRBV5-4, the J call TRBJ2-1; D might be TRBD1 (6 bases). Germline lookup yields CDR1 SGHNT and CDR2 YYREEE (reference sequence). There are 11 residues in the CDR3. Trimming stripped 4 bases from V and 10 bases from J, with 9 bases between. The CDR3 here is CASSRTDEQFF. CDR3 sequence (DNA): TGTGCCAGCAGCCGGACAGACGAGCAGTTCTTC.

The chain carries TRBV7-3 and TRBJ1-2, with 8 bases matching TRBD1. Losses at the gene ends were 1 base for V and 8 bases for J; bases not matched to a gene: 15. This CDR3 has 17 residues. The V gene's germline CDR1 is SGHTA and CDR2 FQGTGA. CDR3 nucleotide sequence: TGTGCCAGCAGCTTAAGACAGGGGCAACTAGTTTTCTGCGGCTACACCTTC. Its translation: CASSLRQGQLVFCGYTF.

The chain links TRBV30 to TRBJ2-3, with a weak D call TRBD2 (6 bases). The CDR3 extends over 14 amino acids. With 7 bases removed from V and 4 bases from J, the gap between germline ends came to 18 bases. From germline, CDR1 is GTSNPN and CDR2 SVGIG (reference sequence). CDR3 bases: TGTGCCTTAGATACCGGGACTTCAGCAGATACGCAGTATTTT. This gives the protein CALDTGTSADTQYF.

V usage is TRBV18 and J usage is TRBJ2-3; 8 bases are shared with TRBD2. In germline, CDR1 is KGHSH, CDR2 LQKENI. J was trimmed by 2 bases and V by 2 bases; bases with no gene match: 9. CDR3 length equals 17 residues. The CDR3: CASSPYGRRGVTDTQYF. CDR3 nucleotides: TGTGCCAGCTCACCATACGGGAGGCGGGGGGTCACAGATACGCAGTATTTT.